Listed below are T cell receptor beta chains from one sample, sequenced in a study of blood T cell repertoires in COVID-19. Some clones are missing from TCRdb's copy, which holds only in-frame ones; the method was immunoSEQ multiplex PCR. The sample carries about 100,000 clones, roughly 92% recorded once. The sample consisted of peripheral blood. All receptors derive from a man in his fifties with active COVID-19. CDR3s include the opening cysteine and the closing phenylalanine or tryptophan. The order of the fields is CDR3 protein, CDR3 DNA, J gene, V gene, D gene, CDR3 length, clone size. D genes are given only for firm matches. Clone sizes are given selectively: once, few, many, or a class where the clone is expanded.

CASSTTGTGEAGNTIYF TGTGCCAGCAGCACGACCGGGACAGGGGAGGCTGGAAACACCATATATTTT TRBJ1-3 TRBV11-2 TRBD1 17 .
CASRDNRNTEAFF TGTGCCAGCAGGGACAACAGGAACACTGAAGCTTTCTTT TRBJ1-1 TRBV27 . 13 .
CASSYEGLAGGPSSYEQYF TGTGCCAGCAGTTACGAGGGACTAGCGGGGGGCCCAAGCTCCTACGAGCAGTACTTC TRBJ2-7 TRBV6-2/TRBV6-3 TRBD2 19 once
CASRTAGVAEAFF TGTGCCAGTAGGACAGCGGGGGTCGCTGAAGCTTTCTTT TRBJ1-1 TRBV27 . 13 .
CASSWAASGETQYF TGTGCCAGCAGTTGGGCGGCTAGCGGGGAGACCCAGTACTTC TRBJ2-5 TRBV6-5 TRBD2 14 .
CASKTSGSSRNIQYF TGTGCCAGCAAGACTAGCGGGAGTTCTAGAAACATTCAGTACTTC TRBJ2-4 TRBV6-5 TRBD2 15 .
CASNTRGSTEAFF TGTGCCAGCAACACGAGAGGGAGCACTGAAGCTTTCTTT TRBJ1-1 TRBV27 . 13 once
CASSPTGQRSNQPQHF TGTGCCAGCAGCCCGACAGGGCAAAGAAGCAATCAGCCCCAGCATTTT TRBJ1-5 TRBV5-5 TRBD1 16 .
CASSSPSGGYGYTF TGTGCCAGCAGTTCCCCGTCGGGAGGCTATGGCTACACCTTC TRBJ1-2 TRBV6-6 . 14 .
CASSPPRQGVKDTQYF TGTGCCAGCAGCCCCCCCCGGCAGGGGGTTAAAGATACGCAGTATTTT TRBJ2-3 TRBV7-9 TRBD1 16 .
CASSPGQPGDYGYTF TGTGCCAGCAGCCCGGGACAGCCCGGGGACTATGGCTACACCTTC TRBJ1-2 TRBV7-9 TRBD1 15 .
CASSSAWGQGNTIYF TGTGCCAGCAGCTCCGCGTGGGGACAGGGAAACACCATATATTTT TRBJ1-3 TRBV7-2 TRBD1 15 .
CASSFGQMNTEAFF TGTGCCAGCAGCTTCGGACAGATGAACACTGAAGCTTTCTTT TRBJ1-1 TRBV5-4 . 14 .
CASSIGVGTGRDIQYF TGTGCCAGTAGTATAGGTGTAGGGACAGGGAGGGACATTCAGTACTTC TRBJ2-4 TRBV19 TRBD1 16 .
CASSVQGNYGYTF TGTGCCAGCAGCGTACAGGGGAACTATGGCTACACCTTC TRBJ1-2 TRBV5-6 TRBD1 13 .
CAISVAGADEQFF TGTGCCATCAGTGTCGCGGGGGCAGATGAGCAGTTCTTC TRBJ2-1 TRBV10-3 . 13 .
CASSPRTSGDNEQFF TGTGCCAGCTCACCAAGGACTAGCGGTGACAATGAGCAGTTCTTC TRBJ2-1 TRBV18 TRBD2 15 .
CASSVHGAGGNTGELFF TGTGCCAGCAGCGTCCACGGGGCGGGGGGCAACACCGGGGAGCTGTTTTTT TRBJ2-2 TRBV9 TRBD2 17 .
CASSIGSNLKAFF TGTGCCAGTAGTATAGGGAGTAACTTGAAAGCTTTCTTT TRBJ1-1 TRBV19 . 13 .
CASSPRTSGNTGELFF TGTGCCAGCAGCCCCCGGACTAGTGGAAACACCGGGGAGCTGTTTTTT TRBJ2-2 TRBV7-8 TRBD2 16 .
CATSRAGVNTGELFF TGTGCCACCAGCAGAGCGGGAGTGAACACCGGGGAGCTGTTTTTT TRBJ2-2 TRBV15 . 15 once
CSVQTGLEKLFF TGCAGCGTCCAGACAGGGCTTGAAAAACTGTTTTTT TRBJ1-4 TRBV29-1 TRBD1 12 .
CASSERQGGNYGYTF TGTGCCAGTAGTGAGCGGCAGGGAGGAAACTATGGCTACACCTTC TRBJ1-2 TRBV19 . 15 .
CASSPEGQNNSPLHF TGTGCCAGCAGCCCTGAGGGACAGAATAATTCACCCCTCCACTTT TRBJ1-6 TRBV3-1/TRBV3-2 TRBD1 15 few
CASSKRIRGPLTGELFF TGTGCCAGCAGCAAAAGAATCAGGGGGCCCCTCACCGGGGAGCTGTTTTTT TRBJ2-2 TRBV21-1 . 17 once
CASSYLSNTGELFF TGTGCCAGCAGTTACCTTTCGAACACCGGGGAGCTGTTTTTT TRBJ2-2 TRBV6-6 . 14 .
CATSEAGTGTGELFF TGTGCCACCAGTGAGGCCGGGACAGGGACCGGGGAGCTGTTTTTT TRBJ2-2 TRBV24-1 TRBD1 15 .
CASRGQGDTGELFF TGTGCCAGCAGAGGACAGGGGGACACCGGGGAGCTGTTTTTT TRBJ2-2 TRBV2 TRBD1 14 .
CASSFAGGFGANVLTF TGTGCCAGCAGCTTTGCAGGGGGCTTTGGGGCCAACGTCCTGACTTTC TRBJ2-6 TRBV7-2 TRBD1 16 .
CATSDIRQGMVGYTF TGTGCCACCAGTGATATACGACAGGGGATGGTTGGCTACACCTTC TRBJ1-2 TRBV24-1 TRBD1 15 .
CASSLAVWGVQETQYF TGTGCCAGCAGCTTAGCCGTTTGGGGGGTTCAGGAGACCCAGTACTTC TRBJ2-5 TRBV7-9 . 16 .
CASSAFSGWETQYF TGTGCCAGCAGCGCCTTCAGTGGTTGGGAGACCCAGTACTTC TRBJ2-5 TRBV7-2 . 14 .
CASSPDRNYGYTF TGCGCCAGCAGCCCCGACAGGAACTATGGCTACACCTTC TRBJ1-2 TRBV5-1 . 13 .
CASSLGRAAEAFF TGTGCCAGCAGCTTAGGCAGGGCCGCTGAAGCTTTCTTT TRBJ1-1 TRBV7-2 . 13 .
CASSLAGAEGEKLFF TGTGCCAGCAGCTTGGCCGGCGCGGAGGGGGAAAAACTGTTTTTT TRBJ1-4 TRBV5-4 . 15 .
CASTMDRLYQETQYF TGTGCCAGCACTATGGACAGACTGTACCAAGAGACCCAGTACTTC TRBJ2-5 TRBV7-2 . 15 .
CASSLTGVSSGNTIYF TGTGCCAGCAGCCTTACAGGGGTTTCGTCTGGAAACACCATATATTTT TRBJ1-3 TRBV2 TRBD1 16 .
CASSQARGQGARNNEQFF TGTGCCAGCAGCCAAGCCCGGGGGCAGGGGGCGAGAAACAATGAGCAGTTCTTC TRBJ2-1 TRBV3-1/TRBV3-2 TRBD1 18 once
CASSLSGSSYNEQFF TGTGCCAGCAGCTTGAGCGGAAGCTCCTACAATGAGCAGTTCTTC TRBJ2-1 TRBV7-2 . 15 once
CAWSPGLTGNTEAFF TGTGCCTGGAGTCCGGGACTTACGGGAAACACTGAAGCTTTCTTT TRBJ1-1 TRBV30 . 15 .
CASSLGGDEKLFF TGTGCCAGCAGCTTGGGGGGGGATGAAAAACTGTTTTTT TRBJ1-4 TRBV5-4 . 13 .